This T cell receptor beta chain was profiled in a study of CD8 T cells in Susac syndrome. The overall study: Patients with Susac syndrome, at blood draw, were therapy-naive, on corticosteroids, or on intravenous immunoglobulin alone. Findings and caveats of the study: The study identified approximately sixteen and five Susac-specific public clones in total CD8+ and CD8+ TEMRA repertoires.

With 4 bases removed from V and 5 bases from J, the gap between germline ends came to 19 bases. CDR3 length: 15 residues. Germline CDR1 is SGDLS and CDR2 is YYNGEE. To note about this clonotype: The antigen remains unidentified.

It was with random hexamers that about 0.45 to 1 ug RNA was reverse transcribed. Amplification of TCR beta CDR3 across 54 Vbeta and 13 Jbeta was performed with immunoSEQ multiplex PCR. One entry per CDR3 protein results from TCRdb running MiXCR on the immunoSEQ multiplex PCR reads. Of under 200,000 distinct CDR3 sequences detected, about 95% appear once; the ten largest clones hold less than 0.2%. From blood CD8+ and CD4+ T cells, the TCR beta chain was sequenced. The receptor's source is a human donor with Susac syndrome. Source material: CD8+ T cells from PBMCs. This chain uses TRBV9 with TRBJ2-7; unclear D gene. CDR3 sequence reads: CASSPPGPNNHEQYF. CDR3 coding DNA: TGTGCCAGCAGCCCGCCGGGCCCAAATAACCACGAGCAGTACTTC.